A selection of T cell receptor beta chains follows, all from one sample in a study of blood T cell repertoires in COVID-19. Assay: immunoSEQ multiplex PCR; the TCRdb copy retains only in-frame clones and omits some. The sample has more than 250,000 clones, approximately 84% seen once. The sample was peripheral blood. The source of these receptors is a human donor in a cohort sampled during active COVID-19. Each CDR3 is given with its conserved first and last residue. D genes are given only for firm matches. Size is stated for part of the rows, as once, few or many counts, or as a class when the clone is expanded.

NA	TRBV7-3	NA	TRBJ2-7	TGTGCCAGCAGCTTATCAGGGGAAACTAGTAACGAGCAGTACTTC	CASSLSGETSNEQYF
TRBD1	TRBV7-9	NA	TRBJ2-1	TGTGCCAGCACCGGGACAGGGACCAATGAGCAGTTCTTC	CASTGTGTNEQFF
NA	TRBV7-2	once	TRBJ2-1	TGTGCCAGCAGCTTACAGCGATACAATGAGCAGTTCTTC	CASSLQRYNEQFF
TRBD1	TRBV7-2	NA	TRBJ2-7	TGTGCCAGCAGCTCCAGGACAGGGAAGTACGAGCAGTACTTC	CASSSRTGKYEQYF
NA	TRBV6-5	NA	TRBJ1-5	TGTGCCACCGGAGGACAGAGTCATAGCAATCAGCCCCAGCATTTT	CATGGQSHSNQPQHF
NA	TRBV5-6	NA	TRBJ2-2	TGTGCCAGCAGCTTCTACCCGGGGGTTGGGGAGCTGTTTTTT	CASSFYPGVGELFF
NA	TRBV10-1	once	TRBJ2-5	TGCGCCAGCAGTGAGTTCAGGGCAGAGACCCAGTACTTC	CASSEFRAETQYF
TRBD1	TRBV27	once	TRBJ1-4	TGTGCCAGCAGTTCTTATGGGACAGGGTCTACTAATGAAAAACTGTTTTTT	CASSSYGTGSTNEKLFF
NA	TRBV4-3	NA	TRBJ2-1	TGCGCCAGCAGCCAACAACTTGGACTGAACAATGAGCAGTTCTTC	CASSQQLGLNNEQFF
TRBD1	TRBV15	NA	TRBJ1-5	TGTGCCACCAGTAGGTCCAGACGGGACAGTAATATAATACGCAATCAGCCCCAGCATTTT	CATSRSRRDSNIIRNQPQHF
NA	TRBV11-2	NA	TRBJ1-1	TGTGCCAGCAGCCCCAACACCCTGAACACTGAAGCTTTCTTT	CASSPNTLNTEAFF
TRBD1	TRBV28	NA	TRBJ1-6	TGTGCCAGCAGTTTCATGGGACAGACAAGTTCACCCCTCCACTTT	CASSFMGQTSSPLHF
TRBD2	TRBV7-9	NA	TRBJ2-3	TGTGCCACAACTAGCGGAGTAACAGATACGCAGTATTTT	CATTSGVTDTQYF
TRBD1	TRBV5-1	once	TRBJ2-7	TGCGCCAGCAGCGGGGACAGAAATGCCGAGCAGTACTTC	CASSGDRNAEQYF
TRBD2	TRBV4-2	once	TRBJ2-1	TGTGCCAGCAGCCAAGAAACTAGCGGGAGTCGGCTTGAGCAGTTCTTC	CASSQETSGSRLEQFF
NA	TRBV28	NA	TRBJ2-1	TGTGCCAGCAGCAACCGGGGGAGCTCCTACAATGAGCAGTTCTTC	CASSNRGSSYNEQFF
TRBD2	TRBV5-1	NA	TRBJ2-6	TGCGCCAGCAGCTTACTAGCGGGAGGGCCATCGACTGGGGCCAACGTCCTGACTTTC	CASSLLAGGPSTGANVLTF
TRBD2	TRBV5-3	NA	TRBJ2-1	TGTGCCAGAAGCTTAAACTCGACTAGCGGAAAAAAAGCTTACAATGAGCAGTTCTTC	CARSLNSTSGKKAYNEQFF